This T cell receptor (beta chain) was sequenced during a study of beta chain features in type 1 diabetes. Study-level background: There was similarity between patients and healthy donors in age, gender and cell yields.

This clone came up many times. As yet, its antigen is unknown. Study observations and caveats: There was a moderate but significant shortening of TCRB CDR3s in all four CD4+ subsets of Type 1 diabetes patients.

In germline, CDR1 is KGHSH, CDR2 LQKENI. This CDR3 comprises 17 residues. Losses at the gene ends were 1 base for V and 0 bases for J; bases not matched to a gene: 2. The entirety of the isolated RNA underwent reverse transcription, so expressed TCRB transcripts were sequenced. Assay: immunoSEQ multiplex PCR; the TCRdb copy retains only in-frame clones and omits some. Here the sample spans 300,000 to 450,000 clones, around 10% being singletons. The chain couples TRBV18 to TRBJ2-1, with 11 bases identical to TRBD1. The source is a man under 40 with type 1 diabetes. The material sequenced was central memory CD4+ T cells from blood. CDR3 residues: CASSPRDRGSSYNEQFF. The CDR3 DNA follows: TGTGCCAGCTCACCACGGGACAGGGGGTCCTCCTACAATGAGCAGTTCTTC.